This TCR beta chain was documented in a study of PD-1 blockade in classical Hodgkin lymphoma. Trimming removed 6 bases from V and 5 bases from J, with 19 bases in between. The CDR3 is 15 residues long. Germline-derived CDR1 and CDR2 are MNHEY and SMNVEV (reference sequence). Relapse was seen in all patients after autologous stem cell transplantation, and brentuximab vedotin exposure was variable. Assay: immunoSEQ multiplex PCR; the TCRdb copy retains only in-frame clones and omits some. In the table there are about 100,000 clones, 89% of which are singletons. This receptor was obtained from a human donor with classical Hodgkin lymphoma. The rearrangement joins TRBV27 to TRBJ2-5; a weak D match, TRBD2 (6 bases). This material consisted of peripheral blood mononuclear cells (PBMCs), taken before the second cycle of nivolumab. The CDR3 DNA is TGTGCCAGCAGCCTGACTAGGGCGCCTAGGGAGACCCAGTACTTC. This gives the protein CASSLTRAPRETQYF.